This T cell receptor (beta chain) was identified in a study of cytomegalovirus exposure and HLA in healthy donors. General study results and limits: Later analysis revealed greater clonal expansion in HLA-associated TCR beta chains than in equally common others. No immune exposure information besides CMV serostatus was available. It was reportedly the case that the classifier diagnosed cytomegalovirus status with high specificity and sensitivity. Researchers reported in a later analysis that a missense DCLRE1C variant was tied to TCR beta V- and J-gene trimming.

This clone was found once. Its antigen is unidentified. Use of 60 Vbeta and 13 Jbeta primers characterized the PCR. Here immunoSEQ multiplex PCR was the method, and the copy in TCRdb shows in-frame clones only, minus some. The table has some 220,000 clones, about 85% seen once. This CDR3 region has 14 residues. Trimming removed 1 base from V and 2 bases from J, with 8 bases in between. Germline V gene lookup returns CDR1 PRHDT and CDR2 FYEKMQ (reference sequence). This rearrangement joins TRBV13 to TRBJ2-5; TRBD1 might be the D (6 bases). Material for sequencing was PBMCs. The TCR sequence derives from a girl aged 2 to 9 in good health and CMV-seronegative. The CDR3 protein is CASSLADSQETQYF. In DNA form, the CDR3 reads TGTGCCAGCAGCTTAGCGGACAGTCAAGAGACCCAGTACTTC. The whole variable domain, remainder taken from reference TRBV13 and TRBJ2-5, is AAGVIQSPRHLIKEKRETATLKCYPIPRHDTVYWYQQGPGQDPQFLISFYEKMQSDKGSIPDRFSAQQFSDYHSELNMSSLELGDSALYFCASSLADSQETQYFGPGTRLLVL.